The 6 T cell receptor beta chains given below trace back to one sample, sequenced in a study of T cells of healthy individuals. One entry per CDR3 protein results from TCRdb running MiXCR on the 5' RACE reads. This table has about 96,000 distinct CDR3 sequences, about 16% appearing once. The receptor set was obtained from a human donor in good health.

The sample holds a few counts of this clonotype. The V and J genes are TRBV12-3 or TRBV12-4 and TRBJ2-5; 9 positions match TRBD2. The trim removed 2 bases at V and 5 bases at J, leaving 3 bases unmatched. The CDR3 length is 14 residues. CDR3 loop: CASSLRTSGETQYF. DNA for the CDR3: TGTGCCAGCAGTTTACGTACTAGCGGGGAGACCCAGTACTTC.

The CDR3 DNA follows: TGTGCCAGCAGCCAAGGTCCAGCGGGGACTTCCTACGAGCAGTACTTC. It codes for CASSQGPAGTSYEQYF. The chain links TRBV14 to TRBJ2-7; 7 bases map to TRBD2. CDR1 and CDR2 (germline): SGHDN, FVKESK. Germline trimming cut 1 base from V and 1 base from J; bases unmatched to any gene: 7. The CDR3 contains 16 residues. The whole variable domain, remainder taken from reference TRBV14 and TRBJ2-7, is EAGVTQFPSHSVIEKGQTVTLRCDPISGHDNLYWYRRVMGKEIKFLLHFVKESKQDESGMPNNRFLAERTGGTYSTLKVQPAELEDSGVYFCASSQGPAGTSYEQYFGPGTRLTVT.

This clonotype was observed at least ten times. The chain uses TRBV20-1 and TRBJ1-1; 9 nucleotides align to TRBD1. CDR1 is DFQATT, CDR2 SNEGSKA, per germline (reference sequence). The junction had 9 bases not matched to a gene; V was cut back by 6 bases and J by 4 bases. This CDR3 spans 14 amino acids. CDR3 amino acids: CSASRDRDGTEAFF. In DNA, the CDR3 is TGCAGTGCGTCCCGGGACAGGGACGGCACTGAAGCTTTCTTT.

The chain carries TRBV20-1 and TRBJ1-6; tentatively, D is TRBD1 (5 bases). The CDR3 runs to 12 residues. V dropped 0 bases and J dropped 11 bases, with 8 bases sitting between them. Germline CDR1 and CDR2: DFQATT and SNEGSKA (reference sequence). CDR3 residues: CSARDPGTPLHF. The CDR3 DNA is TGCAGTGCTAGAGATCCAGGGACACCCCTCCACTTT.

V and J are TRBV11-1 and TRBJ2-7; a weak D match, TRBD2 (7 bases). Germline-derived CDR1 and CDR2 are SGHAT and FQDESV (reference sequence). Trimming removed 5 bases from V and 2 bases from J, with 10 bases in between. The CDR3 sequence is 13 residues long. The CDR3 loop is CASSRGAPYEQYF. The CDR3 bases are TGTGCCAGCAGCCGGGGGGCTCCCTACGAGCAGTACTTC.

This chain uses TRBV7-9 with TRBJ2-7, with 13 positions matching TRBD2. After removal of 5 bases from V and 8 bases from J, the junction contained 12 bases not matched to a gene. The V gene's germline CDR1 is SEHNR and CDR2 FQNEAQ (reference sequence). The CDR3 sequence is 16 residues long. The CDR3 DNA reads as TGTGCCAGCAGCCCAGGACCCCGACTAGCGGGAGGAAAGCAGTACTTC. Translated, it gives CASSPGPRLAGGKQYF.